This T cell receptor (beta chain) emerged from a study of T cell responses to AZD1222 COVID-19 vaccine. The germline V gene encodes CDR1 SGHVS and CDR2 FQNEAQ. This CDR3 contains 12 residues. Between the trimmed V and J ends, which lost 6 bases and 7 bases, there was a span of 9 bases. Generated by immunoSEQ multiplex PCR, the TCRdb table keeps only in-frame clones and is missing some. The sample lists about 120,000 clones; around 87% were seen once. The receptor was isolated from an adult who received the AZD1222 COVID-19 vaccine. The rearrangement joins TRBV7-8 to TRBJ1-4; D is perhaps TRBD1 (6 bases). Sequencing used peripheral blood, obtained 28 days after the second AZD1222 dose. The CDR3 spells CASRSTGEKLFF. CDR3 bases: TGTGCCAGCAGGTCGACAGGTGAAAAACTGTTTTTT.